This T cell receptor beta chain was sequenced during a study of CD4 T cells in relation to SARS-CoV-2 and coronaviruses. Study-wide results and limits: According to naive versus memory sequencing, detected responses are memory recall, not newly primed. Samples before the pandemic and after infection were not matched within any donor.

The CDR3 consists of 17 residues. Germline trimming cut 4 bases from V and 0 bases from J; bases unmatched to any gene: 8. CDR1 and CDR2 from the germline V gene are SGHRS and YFSETQ. Clones were sequenced by immunoSEQ multiplex PCR, and TCRdb holds only the in-frame ones, with some missing. Of approximately 64,000 clones listed, 94% are singletons. In regard to this clone: Its antigen is not identified.

The unexposed donors gave CD4+ T cells in 2011-2018, prior to COVID-19. Input material: naive CD4+ T cells from PBMCs. The sample's subset: naive CD4+ T cells isolated by negative enrichment. The chain combines TRBV5-1 with TRBJ2-1; 9 nucleotides line up with TRBD2. The sequence was collected from a human donor in good health. CDR3: CASSTSPSGTSYNEQFF. The CDR3 coding sequence is TGCGCCAGCAGCACTTCCCCTAGCGGGACCTCCTACAATGAGCAGTTCTTC.